This T cell receptor (beta chain) was observed in a study of blood T cell repertoires in COVID-19. V shed 4 bases and J 1 base; nucleotides not matched to a gene: 5. CDR3 length: 15 amino acids. Looked up from germline, CDR1 is SGHRS and CDR2 is YFSETQ. The table came from immunoSEQ multiplex PCR; TCRdb's copy has only in-frame clones and leaves some out. The table shows tens of thousands of clones, with more than 70% occurring only once. This chain connects TRBV5-1 to TRBJ1-2, with 9 bases that match TRBD1. The sequenced sample was peripheral blood. This clonotype was obtained from a man between 60 and 75 years old with acute or convalescent COVID-19. In DNA form, the CDR3 reads TGCGCCAGCAGCACGGACAGGGGTGATAACTATGGCTACACCTTC. Its protein is CASSTDRGDNYGYTF.